These 10 T cell receptor beta chains originate from one sample sequenced in a study of blood T cell repertoires in COVID-19. Using immunoSEQ multiplex PCR, the repertoire was profiled, and TCRdb retains in-frame clones only, with some absent. The sample records roughly 200,000 clones, about four fifths being singletons. Sequences were obtained from peripheral blood. These receptors were obtained from a woman aged 60 to 75 with COVID-19, enrolled during active disease.

The chain carries TRBV9 and TRBJ1-2, with D perhaps matching TRBD1 (6 bases). The V gene lost 4 bases and the J gene lost 0 bases, with 16 bases spanning the gap. CDR1 SGDLS and CDR2 YYNGEE come from the germline V gene. CDR3 length: 16 amino acids. The CDR3 region is CASSQQAGDPNYGYTF. The CDR3 nucleotides read TGTGCCAGCAGCCAACAGGCAGGGGATCCTAACTATGGCTACACCTTC.

The gene calls are TRBV6-5 and TRBJ1-1; the match to TRBD1 covers 11 bases. The V and J ends lost 4 bases and 8 bases, in that order; junction bases with no gene match: 3. This CDR3 has 13 amino acids. CDR1 is MNHEY, CDR2 SVGAGI, per germline. CDR3 nucleotides: TGTGCCAGCAGTTCAGGGACAGGGGGGGAAGCTTTCTTT. This gives the protein CASSSGTGGEAFF.

The gene calls are TRBV28 and TRBJ2-5; 9 positions match TRBD1. V was clipped by 4 bases and J by 2 bases; unmatched bases: 5. There are 15 residues in the CDR3. Germline CDR1 is MDHEN and CDR2 is SYDVKM. Here the CDR3 DNA reads TGTGCCAGCAGTTATCAGACAGGGGGACAAGAGACCCAGTACTTC. Its translation: CASSYQTGGQETQYF.

This rearrangement joins TRBV10-1 to TRBJ1-4, with a tentative D call TRBD1 (6 bases). V lost 0 bases and J lost 0, with 14 bases in between. The CDR3 is made up of 18 amino acids. Per the germline V gene, CDR1 is WNHNN and CDR2 is SYGVQD (reference sequence). The chain's CDR3 is CASSESGGREATNEKLFF. Here the CDR3 DNA reads TGCGCCAGCAGTGAGTCGGGGGGGCGCGAGGCAACTAATGAAAAACTGTTTTTT.

V usage is TRBV6-5 and J usage is TRBJ1-1, with a possible D match to TRBD1 (6 bases). The CDR3 consists of 14 residues. V lost 5 bases and J lost 3, with 13 bases in between. CDR1 MNHEY and CDR2 SVGAGI come from the germline V gene. CDR3 nucleotide sequence: TGTGCCAGCAGTACTACAGGGAAGGACACTGAAGCTTTCTTT. Translated, it gives CASSTTGKDTEAFF.

V is TRBV13 and J is TRBJ1-2, with a weak D call TRBD1 (6 bases). V lost 5 bases to trimming and J lost 0 bases, with 13 bases between them. The length of the CDR3 is 15 residues. Germline V gene sequence: CDR1 PRHDT, CDR2 FYEKMQ (reference sequence). This CDR3 reads CASSLQTGTNYGYTF. CDR3 bases: TGTGCCAGCAGCCTACAGACAGGAACTAACTATGGCTACACCTTC.

The gene calls are TRBV28 and TRBJ1-5; TRBD1 agrees at 7 bases. V lost 2 bases and J lost 3; bases outside the gene matches: 13. The CDR3 loop spans 18 amino acids. The germline gives CDR1 MDHEN, CDR2 SYDVKM. The CDR3 coding sequence is TGTGCCAGCAGTTTACCATCCACAGGGGTTTTTCACAATCAGCCCCAGCATTTT. Protein sequence: CASSLPSTGVFHNQPQHF.

This CDR3 reads CASREDRLRPNYGYTF. The CDR3 coding sequence is TGTGCCAGCAGAGAGGACAGGCTCAGACCTAACTATGGCTACACCTTC. V gene TRBV11-2 combines with J gene TRBJ1-2, with TRBD1 matching 7 bases. The CDR3 has 16 residues. V lost 6 bases, J lost 0 bases, and 10 bases stayed unmatched. Per the germline V gene, CDR1 is SGHAT and CDR2 is FQNNGV.

The rearrangement uses TRBV6-2 or TRBV6-3 and TRBJ2-1, with unresolved D. The CDR3 spans 15 residues. Germline V lookup: CDR1 MNHEY, CDR2 SVGEGT. Trimming cost V 2 bases and J 0 bases, with 8 bases left between them. The CDR3 protein is CASSYGQVSYNEQFF. The CDR3 region has the DNA TGTGCCAGCAGTTACGGGCAAGTCTCCTACAATGAGCAGTTCTTC.

V usage is TRBV3-1 (or the pseudogene TRBV3-2) and J usage is TRBJ2-5; tentative D call: TRBD1 (6 bases). Germline-derived CDR1 and CDR2 are LGHDT and YNNKEL (reference sequence). The CDR3 is 14 amino acids. The V gene lost 4 bases and the J gene lost 5 bases, with 14 bases spanning the gap. This chain's CDR3 is CASSPGDGMETQYF. CDR3 nucleotides: TGTGCCAGCAGCCCAGGGGACGGCATGGAGACCCAGTACTTC.